The clone carrying this T cell receptor (beta chain) was recorded once. Its antigen is undetermined. CDR3 length: 12 amino acids. With 9 bases removed from V and 5 bases from J, the gap between germline ends came to 11 bases. Germline CDR1 MNHNS, CDR2 SASEGT. This specimen belongs to a study of vaccination and CD4 T cells after COVID-19. Across the study: Control cultures received a CEFX pool, an HIV-1 Nef pool, or no peptide.

The Oncomine TCR Beta short-read assay was applied to DNA of cultured CD4+ T cells. TCRdb recomputed calls from the PCR reads with MiXCR, one row per CDR3 protein. Here the sample spans about 9,000 distinct CDR3 sequences, less than 55% being singletons. Treatment described: roughly 10-day PBMC culture with coronavirus spike peptide pools or control peptides (ViraFEST assay). The rearrangement uses TRBV6-1 and TRBJ1-5; D is uncertain. Sequenced input: CD4+ T cells from blood, cultured in vitro. This receptor was identified in a human donor who had recovered from COVID-19. The CDR3 reads CASSPTHQPQHF. CDR3 coding DNA: TGTGCCAGTTCCCCCACGCATCAGCCCCAGCATTTT.